This T cell receptor beta chain was recovered during a study of blood T cell repertoires in COVID-19. About the study: Whether acute or convalescent, the COVID-19 samples came from the United States, Italy and Spain. Nucleic acid was either cDNA or gDNA, and it came from T cells, B-cell-depleted T cells, or PBMCs.

Original processing notes: Scientists estimated how many nucleated cells there were by amplifying reference gene primers. Some clones are missing from TCRdb's copy, which holds only in-frame ones; the method was immunoSEQ multiplex PCR. V, J and clone size are those of that table, while D and trimming were read from the DNA. This table has about 480,000 clones, roughly nine tenths appearing once. For this clone: Other nucleotide sequences from this sample produce the same CDR3.

Seattle patients were enrolled during active infection and followed longitudinally. The receptor was isolated from a man aged 18 to 29 with COVID-19, enrolled during active disease. Sequenced sample: peripheral blood.

This CDR3 is CASSPRTGGTDTQYF. The CDR3 bases are TGTGCCAGCTCCCCTCGGACAGGGGGCACAGATACGCAGTATTTT. This chain links TRBV18 with TRBJ2-3; 9 nucleotides align to TRBD1. The CDR3 extends over 15 amino acids. Germline CDR1 reads KGHSH; CDR2 reads LQKENI. Germline trimming cut 6 bases from V and 1 base from J; bases unmatched to any gene: 5.